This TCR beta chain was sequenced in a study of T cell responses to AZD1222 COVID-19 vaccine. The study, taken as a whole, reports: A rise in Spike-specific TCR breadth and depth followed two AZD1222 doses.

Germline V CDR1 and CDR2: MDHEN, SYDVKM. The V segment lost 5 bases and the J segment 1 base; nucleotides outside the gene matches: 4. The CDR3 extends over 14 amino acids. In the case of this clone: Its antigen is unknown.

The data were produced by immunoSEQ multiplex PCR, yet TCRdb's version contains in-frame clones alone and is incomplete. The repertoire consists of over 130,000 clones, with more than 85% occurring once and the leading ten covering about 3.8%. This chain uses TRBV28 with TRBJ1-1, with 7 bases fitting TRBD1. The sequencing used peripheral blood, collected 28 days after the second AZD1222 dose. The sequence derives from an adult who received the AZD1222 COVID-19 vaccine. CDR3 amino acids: CASSPGQQNTEAFF. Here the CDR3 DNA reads TGTGCCAGCAGTCCGGGACAGCAGAACACTGAAGCTTTCTTT.